The 9 T cell receptor beta chains in this list originate from one sample, sequenced in a study of post-analysis software for immune sequencing data. General study findings and limits: TRBV5-6, TRBV5-1 and TRBV20-1 belonged to a set of about 5 TRBV segments that were more frequent in patients than controls.

Incorporated into the TCR beta cDNA libraries were unique molecular identifiers, which served to reduce PCR and sequencing biases. TCRdb passed the PCR reads through MiXCR, listing each CDR3 protein once. The sample contains 400,000 to 500,000 distinct CDR3 sequences, approximately 39% of which appear only once. Their recognized antigens are unknown. The sequencing sample was made of blood. These receptors were obtained from a girl aged 2 to 10 with multiple sclerosis.

The chain couples TRBV5-1 to TRBJ2-1; 11 bases line up with TRBD2. The germline V gene has CDR1 SGHRS and CDR2 YFSETQ. This CDR3 has 18 residues. Trimming took 3 bases from V and 6 from J; bases not matched to a gene: 14. This CDR3 reads CASSSLGRSGRDLNEQFF. The CDR3 bases are TGCGCCAGCAGCTCCTTGGGACGTAGCGGGAGGGATCTCAATGAGCAGTTCTTC. The full variable domain, in which reference TRBV5-1 and TRBJ2-1 provide the parts outside the CDR3, is KAGVTQTPRYLIKTRGQQVTLSCSPISGHRSVSWYQQTPGQGLQFLFEYFSETQRNKGNFPGRFSGRQFSNSRSEMNVSTLELGDSALYLCASSSLGRSGRDLNEQFFGPGTRLTVL.

The J gene is TRBJ2-4, the V gene TRBV2; weak D call: TRBD1 (6 bases). V was pared by 2 bases and J by 0 bases, with 14 bases between. The CDR3 has 17 residues. Per germline, CDR1 SNHLY and CDR2 FYNNEI. The CDR3 reads CASSELWIQGAKNIQYF. The CDR3, as DNA: TGTGCCAGCAGTGAACTTTGGATACAGGGAGCCAAAAACATTCAGTACTTC.

V and J are TRBV25-1 and TRBJ1-2, with a weak D call TRBD1 (5 bases). This CDR3 is 13 amino acids long. V lost 5 bases and J 5 bases, leaving 12 bases between the germline ends. Germline V gives CDR1 MGHDK, CDR2 SYGVNS. The CDR3 DNA reads as TGTGCCAGCAGTCGGGGCTTCGGGTATGGCTACACCTTC. Translated: CASSRGFGYGYTF.

The chain is built from TRBV6-2 or TRBV6-3 and TRBJ2-4, with 8 nucleotides matching TRBD1. The J call may be incorrect, as the DNA end agrees better with TRBJ2-7. The CDR3 consists of 16 residues. Germline lookup yields CDR1 MNHEY and CDR2 SVGEGT. CDR3 sequence reads: CASSYGTDRVGNEQYF. In DNA, the CDR3 is TGTGCCAGCAGTTACGGCACGGACAGGGTAGGTAACGAGCAGTACTTC.

This clonotype was counted only a few times. This chain's CDR3 is CASSLRGDIGTGAPLHF. For the CDR3, the DNA is TGCGCCAGCAGCTTGCGGGGGGACATTGGAACGGGCGCACCCCTCCACTTT. V gene TRBV5-1 combines with J gene TRBJ1-6, with TRBD1 as a possible D gene (6 bases). Deletions cut 1 base from V and 11 bases from J, with 22 bases between. This CDR3 is built from 17 residues. The germline CDR1 and CDR2 sequences are SGHRS and YFSETQ.

This clonotype has only a few counts. This chain uses TRBV6-2 or TRBV6-3 with TRBJ1-2, with TRBD1 as a possible D gene (5 bases). In germline, CDR1 is MNHEY, CDR2 SVGEGT. The CDR3 consists of 14 residues. V dropped 2 bases and J dropped 8 bases, with 15 bases sitting between them. The CDR3 loop is CASSYEGPRGGYTF. In DNA form, the CDR3 reads TGTGCCAGCAGTTACGAGGGACCGCGGGGAGGCTACACCTTC.

The V call is TRBV18, the J call TRBJ2-1, with D possibly TRBD2 on 6 matching bases. V shed 3 bases and J shed 4 bases, with 16 bases lying between them. This CDR3 comprises 16 residues. Germline values: CDR1 KGHSH, CDR2 LQKENI. CDR3 DNA: TGTGCCAGCTCACCCCGTGGAGGGGACTCTTACAATGAGCAGTTCTTC. This gives the protein CASSPRGGDSYNEQFF.

This clonotype was detected only a few times. The chain combines TRBV7-8 with TRBJ2-3; D gene unclear. The CDR3 has 14 residues. Trimming shortened V by 5 bases and J by 5 bases, and 14 bases separated the two germline ends. Germline V gives CDR1 SGHVS, CDR2 FQNEAQ. The CDR3 sequence: CASSHSASLDTQYF. CDR3 DNA sequence: TGTGCCAGCAGCCACTCGGCGAGCTTAGATACGCAGTATTTT. Based on the CDR3 plus reference TRBV7-8 and TRBJ2-3, the full variable domain is GAGVSQSPRYKVAKRGQDVALRCDPISGHVSLFWYQQALGQGPEFLTYFQNEAQLDKSGLPSDRFFAERPEGSVSTLKIQRTQQEDSAVYLCASSHSASLDTQYFGPGTRLTVL.

The genes are TRBV7-9 and TRBJ2-5; 12 nucleotides agree with TRBD2. Germline trimming cut 5 bases from V and 5 bases from J; bases unmatched to any gene: 12. The CDR3 extends over 17 amino acids. The V gene's germline CDR1 is SEHNR and CDR2 FQNEAQ (reference sequence). CDR3 loop: CASSPSRLAGVYETQYF. CDR3 sequence (DNA): TGTGCCAGCAGCCCCTCGAGACTAGCGGGAGTTTATGAGACCCAGTACTTC.